The clone carrying this T cell receptor beta chain was recorded only once. At one of its ends the junction is not consistent with the germline gene, which may arise from a read error. Germline loops: CDR1 LGHNA, CDR2 YNFKEQ. CDR3 size: 15 residues. This specimen comes from a study of blood T cell repertoires in COVID-19. Profiling relied on immunoSEQ multiplex PCR, and the TCRdb table lists in-frame clones only, not all of them. The sample carries 140,000 to 150,000 clones, around nine tenths recorded once. Input material: peripheral blood. The origin of this receptor is a man aged 60 to 75 with active or convalescent COVID-19. V and J are TRBV4-2 and TRBJ2-7, with a tentative D call TRBD2 (6 bases). The CDR3 reads CASSQGAGLNYEQYF. CDR3 bases: TGTGCCAGCAGTCAAGGGGCGGGGTTGAACTACGAGCAGTACTTC.